This is a list of T cell receptor beta chains from one sample in a study of blood T cell repertoires in COVID-19. Produced via immunoSEQ multiplex PCR; TCRdb's table is partial and in-frame only. The sample lists about 250,000 clones; 88% were seen once. The sequencing sample was made of PBMCs or T cells enriched from blood (not recorded which). Receptors originate from a woman aged 45-65 years who had recovered from COVID-19. CDR3s include the opening cysteine and the closing phenylalanine or tryptophan. The order of the fields is clone size, J gene, D gene, V gene, CDR3 protein, CDR3 DNA. D genes are given only for firm matches. Expanded clones are given a class, and other clones once, few, many or no size at all.

-	TRBJ2-2	TRBD2	TRBV9	CASSGGLAGAYYTGELFF	TGTGCCAGCAGCGGGGGACTAGCGGGAGCGTACTACACCGGGGAGCTGTTTTTT
once	TRBJ1-6	-	TRBV28	CASSLVRGVDPYNSPLHF	TGTGCCAGCAGTTTGGTCAGGGGAGTAGACCCCTATAATTCACCCCTCCACTTT
-	TRBJ2-3	TRBD2	TRBV7-2	CASSAWTSGGSTDTQYF	TGTGCCAGCAGCGCCTGGACTAGCGGGGGTAGCACAGATACGCAGTATTTT
-	TRBJ2-6	-	TRBV7-3	CASSPTVSGANVLTF	TGTGCCAGCAGCCCGACAGTGTCGGGGGCCAACGTCCTGACTTTC
-	TRBJ1-6	-	TRBV28	CASSSRGGHNSPLHF	TGTGCCAGCAGTTCCCGCGGGGGCCATAATTCACCCCTCCACTTT
-	TRBJ2-7	TRBD1	TRBV28	CASSLWKTGGAYEQYF	TGTGCCAGCAGTTTATGGAAGACAGGGGGCGCGTACGAGCAGTACTTC
-	TRBJ2-5	TRBD2	TRBV24-1	CATSDWSGRLQETQYF	TGTGCCACCAGTGATTGGAGCGGGAGGCTCCAAGAGACCCAGTACTTC
-	TRBJ2-3	-	TRBV7-2	CASSLTRRAETDTQYF	TGTGCCAGCAGCTTAACGCGGCGGGCTGAAACAGATACGCAGTATTTT
few	TRBJ2-2	TRBD1	TRBV27	CASSPQGANTGELFF	TGTGCCAGCAGCCCACAGGGGGCGAACACCGGGGAGCTGTTTTTT
-	TRBJ1-5	TRBD1	TRBV15	CATSGQGNQPQHF	TGTGCCACCAGCGGACAGGGAAATCAGCCCCAGCATTTT
-	TRBJ2-5	TRBD1	TRBV2	CARRTGAQETQYF	TGTGCCAGGCGGACAGGGGCTCAAGAGACCCAGTACTTC
-	TRBJ2-2	TRBD1	TRBV28	CASSLLGRRQGNTGELFF	TGTGCCAGCAGTTTATTAGGTCGTAGACAGGGGAACACCGGGGAGCTGTTTTTT
-	TRBJ2-7	-	TRBV4-1	CASSPGMSSYEQYF	TGCGCCAGCAGCCCCGGGATGAGCTCCTACGAGCAGTACTTC
-	TRBJ2-1	TRBD1	TRBV28	CASTESGTAYNEQFF	TGTGCCAGCACCGAATCCGGGACAGCCTACAATGAGCAGTTCTTC
-	TRBJ2-7	TRBD2	TRBV19	CASSMALGTSFSYEQYF	TGTGCCAGTAGTATGGCCTTAGGGACTAGCTTTTCCTACGAGCAGTACTTC
-	TRBJ2-1	-	TRBV14	CASRPLGDGGNEQFF	TGTGCCAGCAGGCCACTTGGGGACGGGGGCAATGAGCAGTTCTTC
-	TRBJ2-1	TRBD2	TRBV7-2	CASSQGLAGGYNEQFF	TGTGCCAGCAGCCAAGGACTAGCGGGAGGGTACAATGAGCAGTTCTTC
-	TRBJ1-1	TRBD1	TRBV28	CASSRTGGNTEAFF	TGTGCCAGCAGTCGGACAGGAGGGAACACTGAAGCTTTCTTT
-	TRBJ2-7	TRBD2	TRBV27	CASRRTSGIYEQYF	TGTGCCAGCAGACGGACTAGCGGGATCTACGAGCAGTACTTC
-	TRBJ1-3	-	TRBV5-7	CASSLPSWGAGNTIYF	TGTGCCAGCAGCTTACCGAGTTGGGGGGCTGGAAACACCATATATTTT
-	TRBJ1-1	TRBD1	TRBV9	CASSIGPGQGSRAFF	TGTGCCAGCAGCATAGGACCGGGACAGGGGAGTAGGGCTTTCTTT
-	TRBJ2-1	-	TRBV5-3	CARSGRGEQFF	TGTGCCAGAAGCGGCAGGGGTGAGCAGTTCTTC
-	TRBJ1-2	-	TRBV30	CAWRLSGEYGYTF	TGTGCCTGGAGGCTGTCCGGGGAATATGGCTACACCTTC
-	TRBJ1-4	-	TRBV28	CASRITGSNEKLFF	TGTGCCAGCAGGATAACAGGGTCAAATGAAAAACTGTTTTTT
once	TRBJ2-1	-	TRBV6-5	CASSNPGVEQFF	TGTGCCAGCAGTAACCCGGGGGTTGAGCAGTTCTTC
-	TRBJ1-2	TRBD1	TRBV19	CASSKMQGAGYGYTF	TGTGCCAGTAGTAAGATGCAGGGGGCGGGGTATGGCTACACCTTC
-	TRBJ2-7	TRBD2	TRBV10-3	CAIEENSGNEQYF	TGTGCCATCGAGGAGAATAGCGGGAACGAGCAGTACTTC
-	TRBJ2-3	TRBD2	TRBV12-5	CASGLERLAGGSDTQYF	TGTGCTAGTGGTTTGGAGCGCCTAGCGGGAGGATCAGATACGCAGTATTTT
few	TRBJ1-3	-	TRBV27	CASRPGPERSAGNTIYF	TGTGCCAGCAGACCGGGCCCCGAGCGGAGTGCTGGAAACACCATATATTTT
-	TRBJ2-3	-	TRBV6-5	CASGGVNTQYF	TGTGCCAGCGGAGGGGTGAATACGCAGTATTTT
few	TRBJ1-1	TRBD1	TRBV24-1	CATRPKVGQGTEAFF	TGTGCCACCAGACCAAAGGTGGGACAGGGAACTGAAGCTTTCTTT
-	TRBJ1-2	-	TRBV28	CASSLVPDIYGYTF	TGTGCCAGCAGTTTAGTTCCAGATATCTATGGCTACACCTTC
-	TRBJ1-2	-	TRBV19	CASSIDQARGYTF	TGTGCCAGTAGTATAGATCAGGCTCGGGGCTACACCTTC
-	TRBJ1-3	-	TRBV3-1/TRBV3-2	CASGGHGYTIYF	TGTGCCAGCGGGGGACATGGCTACACCATATATTTT
-	TRBJ2-1	TRBD1	TRBV6-2/TRBV6-3	CASSSTGGRYNEQFF	TGTGCCAGCAGCTCGACAGGGGGCCGATACAATGAGCAGTTCTTC
once	TRBJ1-2	TRBD1	TRBV29-1	CSVAAAGGASGHGYTF	TGCAGCGTGGCCGCGGCAGGGGGCGCTTCGGGTCATGGCTACACCTTC
-	TRBJ1-1	-	TRBV29-1	CSGTGGTWNTEAFF	TGCAGCGGAACCGGGGGGACTTGGAACACTGAAGCTTTCTTT
-	TRBJ2-5	TRBD2	TRBV3-1/TRBV3-2	CASSQGLAVLGETQYF	TGTGCCAGCAGCCAGGGACTAGCGGTCCTTGGAGAGACCCAGTACTTC
-	TRBJ2-1	TRBD2	TRBV27	CASSQPGLAGGSSYNEQFF	TGTGCCAGCAGTCAACCGGGACTAGCGGGAGGTAGCTCCTACAATGAGCAGTTCTTC
-	TRBJ1-1	-	TRBV6-5	CASSSRLNTEAFF	TGTGCCAGCAGCTCTAGATTGAACACTGAAGCTTTCTTT
once	TRBJ1-6	TRBD1	TRBV5-4	CASSSGTGGSYNSPLHF	TGTGCCAGCAGCTCCGGGACAGGGGGCTCCTATAATTCACCCCTCCACTTT
-	TRBJ1-6	TRBD1	TRBV18	CASSPDQTGNNSPLHF	TGTGCCAGCTCACCGGATCAGACAGGGAATAATTCACCCCTCCACTTT
-	TRBJ2-7	TRBD2	TRBV5-1	CASSFSSGRSGEQYF	TGCGCCAGCAGCTTTTCTAGCGGGAGATCCGGCGAGCAGTACTTC
-	TRBJ2-1	TRBD2	TRBV11-2	CASSLWGIRDYSSHEQFF	TGTGCCAGCAGCTTATGGGGCATCCGGGACTACTCCTCTCATGAGCAGTTCTTC
-	TRBJ2-3	TRBD2	TRBV19	CASRAGLVGSTQYF	TGTGCCAGTAGGGCGGGACTAGTCGGCTCTACGCAGTATTTT
-	TRBJ1-5	-	TRBV6-2/TRBV6-3	CASSYDRRYYLSNQPQHF	TGTGCCAGCAGTTACGACAGGCGATACTACCTTAGCAATCAGCCCCAGCATTTT
-	TRBJ2-7	TRBD1	TRBV28	CASSPRTGRLRYEQYF	TGTGCCAGCAGTCCACGGACAGGGAGACTGAGATACGAGCAGTACTTC
-	TRBJ2-7	TRBD2	TRBV27	CASRPSSGSSSYEQYF	TGTGCCAGCAGACCTTCTAGCGGGTCGAGCTCCTACGAGCAGTACTTC
-	TRBJ1-4	-	TRBV19	CASTGGAATNEKLFF	TGTGCCAGTACGGGAGGAGCTGCAACTAATGAAAAACTGTTTTTT
once	TRBJ2-7	TRBD2	TRBV6-1	CASSEAHGAGVIYEQYF	TGTGCCAGCAGTGAAGCGCACGGAGCGGGAGTGATTTACGAGCAGTACTTC
-	TRBJ1-2	-	TRBV28	CASSDRYYGYTF	TGTGCCAGCAGCGACAGGTACTATGGCTACACCTTC
-	TRBJ2-3	TRBD2	TRBV7-2	CASSLPGLAGFTDTQYF	TGTGCCAGCAGCCTGCCGGGACTAGCGGGCTTCACAGATACGCAGTATTTT
-	TRBJ2-1	TRBD2	TRBV6-5	CASGTSGKFNEQFF	TGTGCCAGCGGAACTAGCGGGAAGTTCAATGAGCAGTTCTTC
-	TRBJ2-7	-	TRBV4-2	CASSQDSGYEQYF	TGTGCCAGCAGCCAAGATAGCGGCTACGAGCAGTACTTC
-	TRBJ2-2	-	TRBV28	CASSRSRNTGELFF	TGTGCCAGCAGTCGCTCTAGGAACACCGGGGAGCTGTTTTTT
few	TRBJ2-4	-	TRBV6-5	CASSLGAIQYF	TGTGCCAGCAGTCTGGGGGCCATTCAGTACTTC
-	TRBJ1-2	TRBD1	TRBV15	CATKEDRGKSNYGYTF	TGTGCCACTAAGGAGGACAGGGGGAAATCTAACTATGGCTACACCTTC